This T cell receptor beta chain was obtained from a study of human T cells and chemical hapten exposure. Study as a whole: How much TCR each sample yielded varied, mostly because pooled library volumes differed slightly.

Time point given: patch test 1, 2 weeks after DPC sensitization. Indicated treatment: therapeutic diphenylcyclopropenone sensitization with weekly scalp DPC. Unfractionated whole blood served as the source for total RNA extraction. Comments on this clonotype: Its antigen is currently unknown.

CDR3 length: 15 residues. The germline CDR1 and CDR2 sequences are SGHTA and FQGNSA. V gave up 1 base and J gave up 0 bases, with 7 bases separating them. Notes on the study in general: The donors suffered from alopecia, so their immune response may not match that of healthy people.

One entry per CDR3 protein, called by TCRdb with MiXCR from the RACE reads. The sample lists 180,000 or so distinct CDR3 sequences, approximately 20% occurring once. The TCR sequence derives from a woman aged 45 to 65 with alopecia areata. Some clones in this sample may be carry-over from other donors' samples. This sample comprised whole blood, obtained in connection with sensitization to the hapten diphenylcyclopropenone (DPC). The chain joins TRBV7-2 to TRBJ2-1; D is uncertain. CDR3 in amino acids: CASSLEVGSYNEQFF. Written as DNA, the CDR3 is TGTGCCAGCAGCTTAGAGGTGGGCTCCTACAATGAGCAGTTCTTC.